The 10 T cell receptor beta chains reported below all come from one sample, sequenced in a study of blood T cell repertoires in COVID-19 (TCRdb year 2020). Library prep was done by the immunoSEQ multiplex PCR assay. The table comes from immuneACCESS by way of TCRdb, which keeps in-frame sequences with V and J called. Part of the clones is missing from these tables; in studies checked, under half for an unresolved V gene and the rest for unknown reasons. This sample lists 150,000 to 200,000 clones; approximately 86% were detected once. Of the sample, roughly 9.8% falls within the top ten clones. Sequencing used peripheral blood. These receptors all come from a woman older than 75 with acute or convalescent COVID-19.

The chain combines TRBV29-1 with TRBJ1-3; D gene unclear. This CDR3 comprises 11 residues. V was shortened by 6 bases and J by 4 bases, with 7 bases between the two germline ends. Germline CDR1 SQVTM, CDR2 ANQGSEA. DNA for the CDR3: TGCAGCGTCCAACAGGGAAACACCATATATTTT. It is translated as CSVQQGNTIYF.

In this sample, this clone turned up once. The chain couples TRBV7-2 to TRBJ1-1; D is ambiguous. Germline lookup yields CDR1 SGHTA and CDR2 FQGNSA. The CDR3 totals 14 residues. Trimming left V 0 bases short and J 4 bases short, with 9 bases between. CDR3 sequence reads: CASSLARVTTEAFF. The CDR3 coding sequence is TGTGCCAGCAGCTTAGCGAGGGTGACCACTGAAGCTTTCTTT.

V and J are TRBV12-3 or TRBV12-4 and TRBJ2-1, with 7 positions matching TRBD1. V shed 3 bases, J shed 13 bases, and the junction held 3 bases outside the gene matches. The CDR3 runs to 11 residues. The CDR3, as DNA: TGTGCCAGCAGTTTTAGGGACAGCCAGTTCTTC. The encoded protein is CASSFRDSQFF.

The V and J genes are TRBV6-5 and TRBJ2-2, with 7 bases lining up with TRBD2. In germline, CDR1 is MNHEY, CDR2 SVGAGI. Trimming cost V 6 bases and J 6 bases; bases outside gene matches: 1. This CDR3 is 12 amino acids long. The CDR3 DNA is TGTGCCAGCAGCCGGGGGGCCGGGGAGCTGTTTTTT. Its translation is CASSRGAGELFF.

The V gene is TRBV6-2 or TRBV6-3, the J gene TRBJ1-6, with D possibly matching TRBD1 (6 bases). CDR1 MNHEY and CDR2 SVGEGT come from the germline V gene. The CDR3 consists of 14 residues. Trimming removed 2 bases at V and 7 bases at J, with 9 bases between. CDR3 sequence: CASSYPGDNSPLHF. The CDR3 region has the DNA TGTGCCAGCAGTTACCCAGGGGACAATTCACCCCTCCACTTT.

The chain links TRBV7-2 to TRBJ1-5, with TRBD1 identical over 10 bases. Unmatched junction bases numbered 11, after V lost 3 bases and J lost 6 bases. The length of the CDR3 is 17 residues. The V gene's germline CDR1 is SGHTA and CDR2 FQGNSA. This CDR3 reads CASSFRSRDRGGQPQHF. Here the CDR3 DNA reads TGTGCCAGCAGCTTCCGCTCCCGGGACAGGGGAGGTCAGCCCCAGCATTTT.

This rearrangement joins TRBV29-1 to TRBJ1-4; TRBD1 aligns across 8 bases. V gave up 4 bases and J gave up 2 bases; unmatched junction bases: 6. Per germline, CDR1 SQVTM and CDR2 ANQGSEA. The CDR3 has 15 residues. The DNA of the CDR3 is TGCAGCGTTGGGAGCAGGGGGCTGACTAATGAAAAACTGTTTTTT. Translating gives CSVGSRGLTNEKLFF.

The V gene is TRBV10-3, the J gene TRBJ2-5; the D gene is possibly TRBD2 (6 bases). The CDR3 spans 15 residues. Germline loops: CDR1 ENHRY, CDR2 SYGVKD. V was shortened by 5 bases and J by 3 bases, with 16 bases between the two germline ends. CDR3 region: CAISFNGGIEETQYF. DNA of the CDR3: TGTGCCATCAGTTTTAATGGAGGGATAGAAGAGACCCAGTACTTC.

V usage is TRBV3-1 (or the pseudogene TRBV3-2) and J usage is TRBJ2-1; D possibly corresponds to TRBD2 (6 bases). Germline assignment: CDR1 LGHDT and CDR2 YNNKEL (reference sequence). Trimming removed 3 bases at V and 14 bases at J, with 17 bases between. This CDR3 comprises 13 residues. CDR3 bases: TGTGCCAGCAGCCAGGAACCCCGGGACTCGAAGTTCTTC. It codes for CASSQEPRDSKFF.

The V call is TRBV15, the J call TRBJ2-7, with D tentatively TRBD2 (5 bases). Trimming took 3 bases from V and 3 from J, leaving 18 bases between them. CDR1 is LNHNV, CDR2 YYDKDF, per germline (reference sequence). The CDR3 spans 16 residues. This CDR3 reads CATSRAHLGEGYEQYF. CDR3 bases: TGTGCCACCAGCAGGGCTCACTTGGGAGAGGGCTACGAGCAGTACTTC.